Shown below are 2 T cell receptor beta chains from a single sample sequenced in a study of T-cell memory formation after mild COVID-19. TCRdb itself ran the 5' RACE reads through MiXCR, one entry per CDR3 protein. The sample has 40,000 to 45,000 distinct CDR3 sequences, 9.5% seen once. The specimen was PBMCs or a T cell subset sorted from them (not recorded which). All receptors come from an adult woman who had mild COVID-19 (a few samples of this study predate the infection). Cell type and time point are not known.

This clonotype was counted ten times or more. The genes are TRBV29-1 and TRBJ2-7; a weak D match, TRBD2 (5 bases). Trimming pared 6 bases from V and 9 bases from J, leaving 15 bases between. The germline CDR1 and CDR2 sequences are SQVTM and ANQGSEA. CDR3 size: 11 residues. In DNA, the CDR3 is TGCAGCGTCCACCGGGGTGTAGCGCAGTACTTC. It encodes CSVHRGVAQYF.

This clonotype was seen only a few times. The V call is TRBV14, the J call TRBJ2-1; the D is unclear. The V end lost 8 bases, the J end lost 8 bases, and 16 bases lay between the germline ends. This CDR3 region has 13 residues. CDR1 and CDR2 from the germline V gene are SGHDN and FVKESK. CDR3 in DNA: TGTGCCAGCCGAGCGACGGCTTATTATGAGCAGTTCTTC. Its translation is CASRATAYYEQFF.